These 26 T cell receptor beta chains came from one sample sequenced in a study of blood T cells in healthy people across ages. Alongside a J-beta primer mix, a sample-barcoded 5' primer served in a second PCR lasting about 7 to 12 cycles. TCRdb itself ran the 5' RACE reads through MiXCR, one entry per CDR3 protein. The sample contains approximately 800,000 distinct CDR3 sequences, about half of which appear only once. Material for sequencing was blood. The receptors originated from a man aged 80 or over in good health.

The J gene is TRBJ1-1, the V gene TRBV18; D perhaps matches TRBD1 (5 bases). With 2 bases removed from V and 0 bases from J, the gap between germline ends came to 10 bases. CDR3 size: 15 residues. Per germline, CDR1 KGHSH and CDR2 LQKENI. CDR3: CASSPSTELNTEAFF. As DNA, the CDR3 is TGTGCCAGCTCACCATCGACAGAGCTGAACACTGAAGCTTTCTTT.

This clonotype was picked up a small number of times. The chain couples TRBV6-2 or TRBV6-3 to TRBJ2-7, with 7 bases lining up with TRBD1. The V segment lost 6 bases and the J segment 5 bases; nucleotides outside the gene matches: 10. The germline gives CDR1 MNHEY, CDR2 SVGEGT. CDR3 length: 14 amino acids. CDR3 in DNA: TGTGCCAGCAGCCCCGGGACAGACACCGACGAGCAGTACTTC. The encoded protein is CASSPGTDTDEQYF.

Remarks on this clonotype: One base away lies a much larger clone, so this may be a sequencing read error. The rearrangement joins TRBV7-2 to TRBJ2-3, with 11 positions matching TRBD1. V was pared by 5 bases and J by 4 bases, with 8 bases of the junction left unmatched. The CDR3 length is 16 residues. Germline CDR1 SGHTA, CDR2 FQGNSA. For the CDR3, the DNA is TGTGCCAGCAGCACCCGGACAGGGGGCGCGTCAGATACGCAGTATTTT. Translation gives CASSTRTGGASDTQYF.

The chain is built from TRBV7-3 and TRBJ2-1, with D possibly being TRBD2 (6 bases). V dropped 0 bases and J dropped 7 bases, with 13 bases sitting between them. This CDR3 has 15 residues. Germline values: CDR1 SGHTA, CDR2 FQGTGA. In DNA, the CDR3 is TGTGCCAGCAGCTTAACGGGGGGTTTGGGGAATGAGCAGTTCTTC. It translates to CASSLTGGLGNEQFF.

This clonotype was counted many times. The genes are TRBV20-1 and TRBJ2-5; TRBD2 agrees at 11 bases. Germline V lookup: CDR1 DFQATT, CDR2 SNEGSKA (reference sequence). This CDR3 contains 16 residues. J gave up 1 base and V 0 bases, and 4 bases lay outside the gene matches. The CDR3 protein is CSARDGSGRAQETQYF. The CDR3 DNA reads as TGCAGTGCTAGAGATGGTAGCGGGAGGGCCCAAGAGACCCAGTACTTC.

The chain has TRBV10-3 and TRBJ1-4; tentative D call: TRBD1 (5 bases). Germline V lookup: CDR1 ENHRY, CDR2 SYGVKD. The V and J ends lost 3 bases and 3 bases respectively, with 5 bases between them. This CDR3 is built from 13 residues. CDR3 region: CAISDRANEKLFF. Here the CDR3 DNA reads TGTGCCATCAGTGACAGGGCTAATGAAAAACTGTTTTTT.

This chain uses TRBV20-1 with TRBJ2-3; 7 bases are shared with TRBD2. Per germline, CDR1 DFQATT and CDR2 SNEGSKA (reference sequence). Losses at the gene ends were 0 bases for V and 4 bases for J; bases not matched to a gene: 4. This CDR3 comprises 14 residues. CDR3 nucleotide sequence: TGCAGTGCTAGAGAGGGGCGGGAGTCAGATACGCAGTATTTT. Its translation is CSAREGRESDTQYF.

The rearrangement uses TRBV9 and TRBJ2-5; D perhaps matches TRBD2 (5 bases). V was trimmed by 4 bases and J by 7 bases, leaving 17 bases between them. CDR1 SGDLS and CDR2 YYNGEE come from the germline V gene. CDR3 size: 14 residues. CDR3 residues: CASSSPEDPRTQYF. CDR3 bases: TGTGCCAGCAGCTCCCCGGAGGATCCGCGGACCCAGTACTTC. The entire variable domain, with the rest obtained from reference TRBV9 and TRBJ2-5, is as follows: DSGVTQTPKHLITATGQRVTLRCSPRSGDLSVYWYQQSLDQGLQFLIQYYNGEERAKGNILERFSAQQFPDLHSELNLSSLELGDSALYFCASSSPEDPRTQYFGPGTRLLVL.

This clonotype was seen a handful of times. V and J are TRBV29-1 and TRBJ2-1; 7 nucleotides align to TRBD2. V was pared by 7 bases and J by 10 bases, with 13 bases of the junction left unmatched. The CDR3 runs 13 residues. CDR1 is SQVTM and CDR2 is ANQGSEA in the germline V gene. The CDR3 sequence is CSAYAGLGREQFF. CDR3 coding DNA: TGCAGCGCCTACGCAGGACTAGGCCGGGAGCAGTTCTTC.

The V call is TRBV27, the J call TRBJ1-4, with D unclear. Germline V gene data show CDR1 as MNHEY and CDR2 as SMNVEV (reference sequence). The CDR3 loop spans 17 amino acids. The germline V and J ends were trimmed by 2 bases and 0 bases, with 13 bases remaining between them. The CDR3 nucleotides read TGTGCCAGCAGTTTAAGGCAGGCCGAAACAACTAATGAAAAACTGTTTTTT. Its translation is CASSLRQAETTNEKLFF.

DNA of the CDR3: TGTGCCAGCAGCTTCCCCGGGAGGGGCTCAGAGAGGCAGTATTTT. Protein product: CASSFPGRGSERQYF. The rearrangement joins TRBV7-2 to TRBJ2-3; 8 bases line up with TRBD2. V shed 3 bases, J shed 11 bases, and the junction held 13 bases outside the gene matches. Germline loops: CDR1 SGHTA, CDR2 FQGNSA. The CDR3 is 15 amino acids.

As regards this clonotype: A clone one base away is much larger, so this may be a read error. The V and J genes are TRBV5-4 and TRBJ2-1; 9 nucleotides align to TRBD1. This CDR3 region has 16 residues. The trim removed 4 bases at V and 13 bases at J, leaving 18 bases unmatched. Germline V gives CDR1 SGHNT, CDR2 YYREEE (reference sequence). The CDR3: CASSILEQGAGETQFF. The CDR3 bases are TGTGCCAGCAGCATCCTCGAACAGGGGGCGGGTGAGACCCAGTTCTTC.

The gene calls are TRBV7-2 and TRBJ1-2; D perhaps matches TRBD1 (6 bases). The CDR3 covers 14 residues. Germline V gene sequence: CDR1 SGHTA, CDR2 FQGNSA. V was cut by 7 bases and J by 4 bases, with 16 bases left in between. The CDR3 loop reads CASTEPGQIYGYTF. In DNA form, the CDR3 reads TGTGCCAGCACCGAGCCGGGACAAATCTATGGCTACACCTTC.

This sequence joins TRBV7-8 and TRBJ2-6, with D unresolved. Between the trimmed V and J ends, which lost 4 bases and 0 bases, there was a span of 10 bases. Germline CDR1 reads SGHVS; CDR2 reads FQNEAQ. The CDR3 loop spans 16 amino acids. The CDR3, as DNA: TGTGCCAGCAGCTCCCGACGGAACTCTGGGGCCAACGTCCTGACTTTC. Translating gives CASSSRRNSGANVLTF.

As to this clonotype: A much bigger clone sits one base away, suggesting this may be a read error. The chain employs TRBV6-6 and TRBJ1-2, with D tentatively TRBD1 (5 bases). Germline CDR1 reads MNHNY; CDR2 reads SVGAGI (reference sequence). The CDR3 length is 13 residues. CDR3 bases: TGTACCAGCAGTCGACAGAGCAACTATGGCTACACCTTC. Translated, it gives CTSSRQSNYGYTF.

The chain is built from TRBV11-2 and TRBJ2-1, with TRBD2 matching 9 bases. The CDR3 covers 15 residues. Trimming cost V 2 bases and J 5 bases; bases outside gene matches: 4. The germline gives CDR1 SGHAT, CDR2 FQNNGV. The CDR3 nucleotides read TGTGCCAGCAGCTTAACTAGCGGGTATAACAATGAGCAGTTCTTC. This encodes CASSLTSGYNNEQFF. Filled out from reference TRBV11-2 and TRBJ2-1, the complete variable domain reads EAGVAQSPRYKIIEKRQSVAFWCNPISGHATLYWYQQILGQGPKLLIQFQNNGVVDDSQLPKDRFSAERLKGVDSTLKIQPAKLEDSAVYLCASSLTSGYNNEQFFGPGTRLTVL.

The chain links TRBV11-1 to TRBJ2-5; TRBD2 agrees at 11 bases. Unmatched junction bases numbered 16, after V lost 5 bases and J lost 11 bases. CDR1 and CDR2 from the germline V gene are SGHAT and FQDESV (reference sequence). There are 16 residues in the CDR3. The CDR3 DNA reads TGTGCCAGCAGCAGGTTAACTAGCGGGAGCTTAGATGAGCAGTACTTC. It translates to CASSRLTSGSLDEQYF.

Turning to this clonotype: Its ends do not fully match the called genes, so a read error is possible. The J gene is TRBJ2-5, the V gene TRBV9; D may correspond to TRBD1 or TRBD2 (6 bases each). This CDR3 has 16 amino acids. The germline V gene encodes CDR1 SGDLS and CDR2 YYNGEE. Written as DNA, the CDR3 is TGTACCAGCAGCGTGCGAACAGGGTCGGGGGCGGAGACCCAGTACTTC. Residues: CTSSVRTGSGAETQYF.

The CDR3 DNA follows: TGCGCCAGCACTCCCGGTGGGTCTAGCGGGGGCTACGAGCAGTACTTC. This sequence encodes CASTPGGSSGGYEQYF. The chain employs TRBV5-1 and TRBJ2-7; 10 nucleotides agree with TRBD2. Trimming took 6 bases from V and 3 from J; bases not matched to a gene: 12. The CDR3 covers 16 residues. Germline-derived CDR1 and CDR2 are SGHRS and YFSETQ.

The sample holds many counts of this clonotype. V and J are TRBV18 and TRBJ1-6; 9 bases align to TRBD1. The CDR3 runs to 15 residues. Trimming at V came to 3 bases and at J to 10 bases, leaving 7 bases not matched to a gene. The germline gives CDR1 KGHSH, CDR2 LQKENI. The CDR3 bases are TGTGCCAGCTCACCGGGACAGGGAAAAGTGTCACCCCTCCACTTT. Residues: CASSPGQGKVSPLHF.

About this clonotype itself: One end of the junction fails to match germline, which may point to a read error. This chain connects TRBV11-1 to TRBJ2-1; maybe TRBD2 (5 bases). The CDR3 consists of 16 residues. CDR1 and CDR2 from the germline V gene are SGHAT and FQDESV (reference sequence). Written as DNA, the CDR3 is TGTGCCAGCAGCTTAGAGGGCAGCGGTTCCTACAATGAGCGGTTCTTC. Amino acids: CASSLEGSGSYNERFF.

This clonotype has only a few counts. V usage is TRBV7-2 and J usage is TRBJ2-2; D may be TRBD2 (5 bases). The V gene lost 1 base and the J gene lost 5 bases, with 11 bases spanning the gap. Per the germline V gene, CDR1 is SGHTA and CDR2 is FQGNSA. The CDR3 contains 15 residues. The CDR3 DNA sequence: TGTGCCAGCAGCTTAGACGGGAAGTTGACCGGGGAGCTGTTTTTT. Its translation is CASSLDGKLTGELFF.

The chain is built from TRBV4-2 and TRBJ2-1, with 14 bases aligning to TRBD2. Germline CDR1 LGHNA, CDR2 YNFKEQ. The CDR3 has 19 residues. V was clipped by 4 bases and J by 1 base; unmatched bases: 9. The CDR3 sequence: CASSRMGLAGVGSYNEQFF. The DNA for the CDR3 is TGTGCCAGCAGCCGGATGGGACTAGCGGGAGTGGGATCCTACAATGAGCAGTTCTTC.

CDR3 DNA sequence: TGTGCCAGCAGGAGGACTAGCGGGGCCGCAGATACGCAGTATTTT. Translated, it gives CASRRTSGAADTQYF. V and J are TRBV21-1 and TRBJ2-3; the D call of TRBD2 is as the table states it, not checked on the DNA. TRBV21-1 is deemed a pseudogene. The CDR3 has 15 residues.

The chain's CDR3 is CASSREGDWSTEAFF. CDR3 in DNA: TGTGCCAGCAGCCGGGAGGGGGATTGGAGCACTGAAGCTTTCTTT. The chain is built from TRBV7-2 and TRBJ1-1; a weak D match, TRBD1 (6 bases). V shed 5 bases and J shed 4 bases, with 17 bases lying between them. Per the germline V gene, CDR1 is SGHTA and CDR2 is FQGNSA. This CDR3 comprises 15 residues. The complete variable domain, with remaining parts taken from reference TRBV7-2 and TRBJ1-1, reads GAGVSQSPSNKVTEKGKDVELRCDPISGHTALYWYRQSLGQGLEFLIYFQGNSAPDKSGLPSDRFSAERTGGSVSTLTIQRTQQEDSAVYLCASSREGDWSTEAFFGQGTRLTVV.

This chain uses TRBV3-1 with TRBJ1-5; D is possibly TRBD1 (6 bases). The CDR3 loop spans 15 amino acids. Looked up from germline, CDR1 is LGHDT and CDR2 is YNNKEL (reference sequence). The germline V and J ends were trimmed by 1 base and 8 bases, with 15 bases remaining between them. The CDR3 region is CASSQVNGRGEPQHF. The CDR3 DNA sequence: TGTGCCAGCAGCCAAGTGAATGGCAGGGGTGAGCCCCAGCATTTT. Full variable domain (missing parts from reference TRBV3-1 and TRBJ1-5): DTAVSQTPKYLVTQMGNDKSIKCEQNLGHDTMYWYKQDSKKFLKIMFSYNNKELIINETVPNRFSPKSPDKAHLNLHINSLELGDSAVYFCASSQVNGRGEPQHFGDGTRLSIL.